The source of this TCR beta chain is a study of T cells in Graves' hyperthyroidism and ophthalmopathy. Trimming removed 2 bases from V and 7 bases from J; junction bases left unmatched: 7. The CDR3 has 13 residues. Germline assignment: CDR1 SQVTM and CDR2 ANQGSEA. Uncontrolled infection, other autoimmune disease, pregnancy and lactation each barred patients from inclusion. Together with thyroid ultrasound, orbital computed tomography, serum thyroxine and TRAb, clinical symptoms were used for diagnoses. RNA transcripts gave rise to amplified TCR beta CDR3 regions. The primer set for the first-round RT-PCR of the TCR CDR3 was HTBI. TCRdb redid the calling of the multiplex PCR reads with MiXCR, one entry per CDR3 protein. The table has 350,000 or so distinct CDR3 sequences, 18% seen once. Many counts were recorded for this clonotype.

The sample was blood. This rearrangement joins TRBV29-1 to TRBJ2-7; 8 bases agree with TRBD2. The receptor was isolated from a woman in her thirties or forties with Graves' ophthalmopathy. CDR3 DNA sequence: TGCAGCGTTGAAACGGGAGGGCGACGAGAGCAGTACTTC. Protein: CSVETGGRREQYF.